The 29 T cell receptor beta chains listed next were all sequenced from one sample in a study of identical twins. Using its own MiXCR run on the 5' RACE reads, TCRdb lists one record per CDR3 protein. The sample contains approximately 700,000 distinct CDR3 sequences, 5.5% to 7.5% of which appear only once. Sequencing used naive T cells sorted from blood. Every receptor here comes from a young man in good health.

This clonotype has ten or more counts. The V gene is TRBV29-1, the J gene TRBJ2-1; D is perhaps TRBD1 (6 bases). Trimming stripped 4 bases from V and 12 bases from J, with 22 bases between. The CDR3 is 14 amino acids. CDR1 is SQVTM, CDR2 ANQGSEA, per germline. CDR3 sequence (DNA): TGCAGCGTTGGCCCCGGGACACCTACCTCTCCGCAGTTCTTC. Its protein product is CSVGPGTPTSPQFF.

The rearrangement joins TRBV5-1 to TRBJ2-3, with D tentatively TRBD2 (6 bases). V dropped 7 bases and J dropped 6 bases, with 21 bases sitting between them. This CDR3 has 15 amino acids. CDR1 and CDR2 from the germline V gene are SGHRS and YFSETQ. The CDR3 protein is CASGDRDLSRDTQYF. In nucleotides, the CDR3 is TGCGCCAGCGGGGACCGGGACTTAAGTCGGGATACGCAGTATTTT.

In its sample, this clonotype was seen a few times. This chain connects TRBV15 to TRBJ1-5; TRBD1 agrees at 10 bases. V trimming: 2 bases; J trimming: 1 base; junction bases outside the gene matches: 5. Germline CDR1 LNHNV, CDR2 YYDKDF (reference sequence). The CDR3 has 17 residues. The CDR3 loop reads CATSRPDRGTSNQPQHF. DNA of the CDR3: TGTGCCACCAGCAGACCGGACAGGGGGACAAGCAATCAGCCCCAGCATTTT.

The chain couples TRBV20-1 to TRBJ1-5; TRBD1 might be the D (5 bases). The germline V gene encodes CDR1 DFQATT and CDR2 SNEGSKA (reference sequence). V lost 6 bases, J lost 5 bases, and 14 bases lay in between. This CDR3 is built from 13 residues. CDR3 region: CSAIQEPYQPQHF. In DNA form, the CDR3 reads TGCAGTGCAATACAGGAGCCGTATCAGCCCCAGCATTTT.

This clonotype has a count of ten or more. Here the CDR3 reads CATSREIGIGLTGELFF. CDR3 in DNA: TGTGCCACCAGCAGAGAAATTGGTATAGGATTAACCGGGGAGCTGTTTTTT. The chain joins TRBV15 to TRBJ2-2; D is unclear. CDR1 is LNHNV and CDR2 is YYDKDF in the germline V gene (reference sequence). Trimming took off 0 bases at V and 5 bases at J, with 16 bases between the two ends. The CDR3 covers 17 residues.

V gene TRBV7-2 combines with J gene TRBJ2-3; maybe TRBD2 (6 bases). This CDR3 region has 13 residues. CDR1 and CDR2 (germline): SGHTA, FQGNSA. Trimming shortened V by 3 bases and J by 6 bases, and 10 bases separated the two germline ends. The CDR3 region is CASSLWGGDTQYF. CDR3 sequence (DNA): TGTGCCAGCAGCTTGTGGGGAGGCGATACGCAGTATTTT.

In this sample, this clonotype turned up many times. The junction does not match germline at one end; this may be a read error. The CDR3 DNA follows: TGTGCCAGCAGTTACTTTGGGCAGAACAACGGGGAGCTGTTTTTT. Translation gives CASSYFGQNNGELFF. This chain joins TRBV6-2 or TRBV6-3 and TRBJ2-2; no clear D gene. The length of the CDR3 is 15 residues. In germline, CDR1 is MNHEY, CDR2 SVGEGT.

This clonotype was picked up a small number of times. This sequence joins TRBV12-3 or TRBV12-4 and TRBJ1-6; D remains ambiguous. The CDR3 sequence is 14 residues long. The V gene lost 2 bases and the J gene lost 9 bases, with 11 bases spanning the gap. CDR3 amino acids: CASSLSVSASPLHF. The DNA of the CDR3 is TGTGCCAGCAGTTTATCAGTTAGTGCTTCACCCCTCCACTTT.

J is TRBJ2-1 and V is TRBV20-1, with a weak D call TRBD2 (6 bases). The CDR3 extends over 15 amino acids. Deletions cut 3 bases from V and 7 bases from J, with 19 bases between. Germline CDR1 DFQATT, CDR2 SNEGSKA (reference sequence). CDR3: CSARAGTARGNEQFF. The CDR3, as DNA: TGCAGTGCTAGGGCGGGGACGGCGAGGGGTAATGAGCAGTTCTTC.

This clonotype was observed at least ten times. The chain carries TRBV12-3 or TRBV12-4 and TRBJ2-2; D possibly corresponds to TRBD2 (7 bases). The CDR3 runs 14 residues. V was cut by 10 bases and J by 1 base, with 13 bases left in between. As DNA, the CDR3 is TGTGCCATGGGGGGGCGGATGAACACCGGGGAGCTGTTTTTT. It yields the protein CAMGGRMNTGELFF.

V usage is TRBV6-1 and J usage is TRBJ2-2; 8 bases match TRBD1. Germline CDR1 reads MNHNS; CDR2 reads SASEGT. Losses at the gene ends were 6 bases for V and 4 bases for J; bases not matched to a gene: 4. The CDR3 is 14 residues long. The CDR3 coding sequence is TGTGCCAGCAGGGACAGGGCAAGCACCGGGGAGCTGTTTTTT. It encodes CASRDRASTGELFF.

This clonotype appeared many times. The CDR3 sequence is CASSIRKADFYQPQHF. DNA for the CDR3: TGTGCCAGCAGCATTAGGAAGGCAGACTTCTATCAGCCCCAGCATTTT. The chain combines TRBV7-2 with TRBJ1-5; D is ambiguous. V lost 5 bases, J lost 5 bases, and 19 bases lay in between. The CDR3 runs to 16 residues. Germline CDR1 and CDR2: SGHTA and FQGNSA.

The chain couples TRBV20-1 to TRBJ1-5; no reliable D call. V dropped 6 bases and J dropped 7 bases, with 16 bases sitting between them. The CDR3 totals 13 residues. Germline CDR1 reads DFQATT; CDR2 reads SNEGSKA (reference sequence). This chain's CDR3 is CSALPAREQPQHF. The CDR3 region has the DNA TGCAGTGCCCTCCCGGCCCGTGAACAGCCCCAGCATTTT.

CDR3 in amino acids: CASSPRTSGSPRRGTDTQYF. DNA of the CDR3: TGTGCCAGCAGTCCCCGGACTAGCGGGAGTCCGCGCAGGGGCACAGATACGCAGTATTTT. The rearrangement uses TRBV6-2 or TRBV6-3 and TRBJ2-3; 13 nucleotides line up with TRBD2. The germline CDR1 and CDR2 sequences are MNHEY and SVGEGT. Trimming at V came to 5 bases and at J to 1 base, leaving 15 bases not matched to a gene. This CDR3 contains 20 residues.

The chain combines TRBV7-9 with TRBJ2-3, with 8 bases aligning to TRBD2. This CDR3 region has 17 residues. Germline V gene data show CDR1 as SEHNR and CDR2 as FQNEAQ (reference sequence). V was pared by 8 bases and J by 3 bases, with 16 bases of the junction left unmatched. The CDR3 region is CASHHRAGDDITDTQYF. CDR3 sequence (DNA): TGTGCCAGCCACCACCGAGCGGGAGATGATATAACAGATACGCAGTATTTT.

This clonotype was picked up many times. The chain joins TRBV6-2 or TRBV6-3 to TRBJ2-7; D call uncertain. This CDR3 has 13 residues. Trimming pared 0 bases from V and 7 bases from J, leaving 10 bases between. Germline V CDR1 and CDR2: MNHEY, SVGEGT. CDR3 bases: TGTGCCAGCAGTTACTCGATGCTCGGGGAGCAGTACTTC. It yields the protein CASSYSMLGEQYF.

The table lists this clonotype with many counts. The CDR3 loop reads CSVGTEAFF. DNA of the CDR3: TGCAGCGTGGGGACTGAAGCTTTCTTT. The chain is built from TRBV29-1 and TRBJ1-1; D ambiguous. The length of the CDR3 is 9 residues. The germline V and J ends were trimmed by 6 bases and 5 bases, with 4 bases remaining between them. Germline values: CDR1 SQVTM, CDR2 ANQGSEA.

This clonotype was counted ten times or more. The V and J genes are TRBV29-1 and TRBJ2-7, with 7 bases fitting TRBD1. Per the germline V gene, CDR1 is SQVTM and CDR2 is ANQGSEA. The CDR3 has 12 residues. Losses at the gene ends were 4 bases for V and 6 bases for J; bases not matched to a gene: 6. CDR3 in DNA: TGCAGCGTTGGGACAGGCGCCGGCGAGCAGTACTTC. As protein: CSVGTGAGEQYF.

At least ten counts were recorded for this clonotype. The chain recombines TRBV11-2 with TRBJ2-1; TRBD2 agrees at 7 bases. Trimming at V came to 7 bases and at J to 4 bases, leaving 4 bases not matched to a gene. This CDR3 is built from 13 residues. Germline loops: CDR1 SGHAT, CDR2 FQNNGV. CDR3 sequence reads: CASTREIYNEQFF. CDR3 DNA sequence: TGTGCCAGCACGCGGGAGATTTACAATGAGCAGTTCTTC.

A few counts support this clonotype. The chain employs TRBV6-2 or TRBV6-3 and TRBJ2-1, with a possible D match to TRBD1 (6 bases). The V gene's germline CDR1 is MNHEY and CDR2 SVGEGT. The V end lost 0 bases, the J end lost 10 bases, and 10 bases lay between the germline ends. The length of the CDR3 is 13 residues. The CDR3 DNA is TGTGCCAGCAGTTACTCGGACAGTTTCGAGCAGTTCTTC. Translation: CASSYSDSFEQFF.

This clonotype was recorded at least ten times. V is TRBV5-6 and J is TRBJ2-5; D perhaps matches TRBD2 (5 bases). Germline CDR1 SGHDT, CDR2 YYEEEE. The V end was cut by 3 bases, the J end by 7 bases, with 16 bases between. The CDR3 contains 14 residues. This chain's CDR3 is CASSYGTAEGTQYF. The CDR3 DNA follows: TGTGCCAGCAGCTACGGAACGGCCGAGGGGACCCAGTACTTC.

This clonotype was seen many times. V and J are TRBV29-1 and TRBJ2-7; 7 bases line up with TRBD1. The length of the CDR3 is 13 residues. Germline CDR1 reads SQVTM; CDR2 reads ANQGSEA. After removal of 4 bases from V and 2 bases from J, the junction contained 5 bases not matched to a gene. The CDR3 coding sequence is TGCAGCGTTGGTTCGGGACAGACCTACGAGCAGTACTTC. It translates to CSVGSGQTYEQYF.

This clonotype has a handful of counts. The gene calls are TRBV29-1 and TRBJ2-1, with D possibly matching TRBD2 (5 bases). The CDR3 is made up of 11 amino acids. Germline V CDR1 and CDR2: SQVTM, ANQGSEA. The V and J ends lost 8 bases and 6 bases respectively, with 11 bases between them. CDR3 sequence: CSSRTLNEQFF. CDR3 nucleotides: TGCAGCTCTAGGACTCTCAATGAGCAGTTCTTC.

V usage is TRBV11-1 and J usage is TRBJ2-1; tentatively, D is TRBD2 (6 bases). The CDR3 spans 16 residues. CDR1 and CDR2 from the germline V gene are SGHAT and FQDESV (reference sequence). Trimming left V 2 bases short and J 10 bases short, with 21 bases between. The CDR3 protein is CASSLIGSIGFREQFF. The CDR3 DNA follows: TGTGCCAGCAGCTTAATCGGGAGTATCGGATTTCGCGAGCAGTTCTTC.

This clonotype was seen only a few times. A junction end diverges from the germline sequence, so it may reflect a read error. CDR3 amino acids: CASSQVIAGGPQVF. CDR3 DNA sequence: TGTGCCAGCAGCCAAGTTATAGCGGGAGGGCCTCAGGTCTTC. V gene TRBV3-1 combines with J gene TRBJ2-1; 11 nucleotides match TRBD2. This CDR3 is 14 amino acids long. Looked up from germline, CDR1 is LGHDT and CDR2 is YNNKEL (reference sequence).

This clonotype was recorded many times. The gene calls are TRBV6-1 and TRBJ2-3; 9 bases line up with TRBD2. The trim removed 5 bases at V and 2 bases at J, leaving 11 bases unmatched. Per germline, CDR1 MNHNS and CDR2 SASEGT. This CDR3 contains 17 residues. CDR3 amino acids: CASSLTLTSGVTDTQYF. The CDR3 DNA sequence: TGTGCCAGCAGTCTCACCCTGACTAGCGGAGTCACAGATACGCAGTATTTT.

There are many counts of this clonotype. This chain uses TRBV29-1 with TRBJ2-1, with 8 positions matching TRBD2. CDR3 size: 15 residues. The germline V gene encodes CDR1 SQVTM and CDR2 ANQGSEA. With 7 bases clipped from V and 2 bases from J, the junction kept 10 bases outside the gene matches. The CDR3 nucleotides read TGCAGCGCACGAGCGGGAGTAGGCACCTACAATGAGCAGTTCTTC. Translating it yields CSARAGVGTYNEQFF.

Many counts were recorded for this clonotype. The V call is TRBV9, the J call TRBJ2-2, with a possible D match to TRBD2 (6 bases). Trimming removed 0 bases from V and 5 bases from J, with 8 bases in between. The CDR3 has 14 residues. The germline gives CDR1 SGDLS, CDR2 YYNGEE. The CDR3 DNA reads TGTGCCAGCAGCGTAGACGGGGGTACCGGGGAGCTGTTTTTT. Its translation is CASSVDGGTGELFF.

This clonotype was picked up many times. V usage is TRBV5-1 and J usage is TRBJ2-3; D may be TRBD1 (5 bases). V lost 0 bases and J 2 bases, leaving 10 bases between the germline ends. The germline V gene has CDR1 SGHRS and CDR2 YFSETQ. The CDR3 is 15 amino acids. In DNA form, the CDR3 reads TGCGCCAGCAGCTTGGGAGGCAGGGTCACAGATACGCAGTATTTT. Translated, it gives CASSLGGRVTDTQYF.